This passage covers 9 T cell receptor beta chains from one sample sequenced in a study of blood T cell repertoires in COVID-19. Profiling relied on immunoSEQ multiplex PCR, and the TCRdb table lists in-frame clones only, not all of them. This sample has roughly 110,000 clones, with approximately 90% found just once. Sequencing input: peripheral blood. These receptors were taken from a human donor with acute or convalescent COVID-19. The donor label of this sample is uncertain.

The CDR3, as DNA: TGTGCCAGCAGCCCTATGCAGGGTTCCTACAATGAGCAGTTCTTC. This codes for CASSPMQGSYNEQFF. The chain joins TRBV7-2 to TRBJ2-1; perhaps TRBD1 as D (5 bases). This CDR3 comprises 15 residues. CDR1 and CDR2 (germline): SGHTA, FQGNSA. With 5 bases removed from V and 1 base from J, the gap between germline ends came to 12 bases.

The chain's CDR3 is CASSRDRGNTEAFF. The CDR3 DNA reads as TGCGCCAGCAGCCGGGACAGGGGAAACACTGAAGCTTTCTTT. The rearrangement uses TRBV4-3 and TRBJ1-1, with 10 bases identical to TRBD1. This CDR3 spans 14 amino acids. CDR1 and CDR2 from the germline V gene are LGHNA and YSLEER. V was pared by 4 bases and J by 2 bases, with 1 base of the junction left unmatched.

The rearrangement uses TRBV18 and TRBJ2-1; 8 nucleotides line up with TRBD2. V lost 3 bases and J lost 6; bases outside the gene matches: 10. This CDR3 is built from 16 residues. Germline V gene sequence: CDR1 KGHSH, CDR2 LQKENI. The CDR3 here is CASSPILQSGGNEQFF. The CDR3 nucleotides are TGTGCCAGCTCACCGATCCTCCAAAGCGGGGGCAATGAGCAGTTCTTC.

The CDR3 loop reads CAISGQGGDEKLFF. The DNA of the CDR3 is TGTGCCATCAGTGGACAGGGTGGAGATGAAAAACTGTTTTTT. This chain links TRBV10-3 with TRBJ1-4; TRBD1 matches at 7 bases. This CDR3 region has 14 residues. CDR1 is ENHRY and CDR2 is SYGVKD in the germline V gene. Trimming at V came to 4 bases and at J to 6 bases, leaving 5 bases not matched to a gene.

The rearrangement links TRBV6-5 to TRBJ1-1, with D unclear. Germline CDR1 and CDR2: MNHEY and SVGAGI. Trimming shortened V by 6 bases and J by 0 bases, and 8 bases separated the two germline ends. The CDR3 covers 13 residues. CDR3 loop: CASSGLMNTEAFF. CDR3 bases: TGTGCCAGCAGCGGACTGATGAACACTGAAGCTTTCTTT.

The chain is built from TRBV7-2 and TRBJ1-2, with TRBD1 as a possible D gene (5 bases). V lost 1 base and J lost 3, with 15 bases in between. Germline CDR1 SGHTA, CDR2 FQGNSA. The CDR3 extends over 16 amino acids. CDR3 DNA sequence: TGTGCCAGCAGCTTAGTTTTCAGGGTTGTCGACTATGGCTACACCTTC. This sequence encodes CASSLVFRVVDYGYTF.

This chain connects TRBV5-6 to TRBJ1-2; no clear D. Germline V CDR1 and CDR2: SGHDT, YYEEEE. The V end lost 2 bases, the J end lost 0 bases, and 11 bases lay between the germline ends. CDR3 length: 15 residues. The CDR3: CASSFFTQANYGYTF. The CDR3 nucleotides read TGTGCCAGCAGCTTCTTCACCCAGGCTAACTATGGCTACACCTTC.

This clone was seen a single time. The chain combines TRBV28 with TRBJ1-5; D unclear. The CDR3 has 14 residues. V was shortened by 6 bases and J by 7 bases, with 16 bases between the two germline ends. Germline V lookup: CDR1 MDHEN, CDR2 SYDVKM. The CDR3 is CASSRTAQAQPQHF. The CDR3 bases are TGTGCCAGCAGCCGCACGGCTCAAGCGCAGCCCCAGCATTTT.

The V and J genes are TRBV18 and TRBJ1-2; 8 bases are a match to TRBD1. CDR3 size: 13 residues. Trimming at V came to 3 bases and at J to 4 bases, leaving 1 base not matched to a gene. Germline-derived CDR1 and CDR2 are KGHSH and LQKENI. CDR3 protein: CASSPQGAYGYTF. The CDR3 coding sequence is TGTGCCAGCTCACCCCAGGGGGCCTATGGCTACACCTTC.